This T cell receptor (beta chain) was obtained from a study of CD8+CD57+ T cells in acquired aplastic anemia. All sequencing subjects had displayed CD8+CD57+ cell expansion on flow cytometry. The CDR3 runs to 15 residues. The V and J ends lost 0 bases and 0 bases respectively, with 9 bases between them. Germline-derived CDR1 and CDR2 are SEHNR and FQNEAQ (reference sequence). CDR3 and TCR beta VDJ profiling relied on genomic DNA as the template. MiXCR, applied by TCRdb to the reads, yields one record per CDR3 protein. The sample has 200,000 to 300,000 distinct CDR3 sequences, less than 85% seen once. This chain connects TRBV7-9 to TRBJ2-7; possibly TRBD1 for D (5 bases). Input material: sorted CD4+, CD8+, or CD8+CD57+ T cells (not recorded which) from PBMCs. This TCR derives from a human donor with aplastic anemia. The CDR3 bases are TGTGCCAGCAGCTTAGCCAGGGCCGACTCCTACGAGCAGTACTTC. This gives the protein CASSLARADSYEQYF.